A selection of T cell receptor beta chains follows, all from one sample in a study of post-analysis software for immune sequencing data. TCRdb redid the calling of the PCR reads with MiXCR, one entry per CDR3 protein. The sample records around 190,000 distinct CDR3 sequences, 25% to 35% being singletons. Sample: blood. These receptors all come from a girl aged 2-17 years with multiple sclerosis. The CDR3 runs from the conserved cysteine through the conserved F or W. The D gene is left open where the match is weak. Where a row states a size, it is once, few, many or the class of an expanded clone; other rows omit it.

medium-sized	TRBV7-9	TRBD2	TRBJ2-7	CASSLEFGTSPYEQYF	TGTGCCAGCAGCTTAGAGTTCGGGACTAGCCCCTACGAGCAGTACTTC
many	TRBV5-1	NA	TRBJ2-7	CASSLVSSYEQYF	TGCGCCAGCAGCTTGGTCTCAAGTTACGAGCAGTACTTC
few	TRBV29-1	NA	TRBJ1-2	CSVEAGRGGYGYTF	TGCAGCGTTGAAGCCGGCAGGGGAGGCTATGGCTACACCTTC
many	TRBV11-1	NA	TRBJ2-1	CASSLAGTVLSYNEQFF	TGTGCCAGCAGCTTAGCGGGCACGGTCCTTTCCTACAATGAGCAGTTCTTC
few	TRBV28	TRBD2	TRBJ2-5	CASRLTAGRAGQYF	TGTGCCAGCAGGTTAACGGCGGGACGAGCGGGACAGTACTTC
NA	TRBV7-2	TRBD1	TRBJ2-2	CASSLTGVIRELFF	TGTGCCAGCAGCTTGACAGGGGTGATTCGGGAGCTGTTTTTT
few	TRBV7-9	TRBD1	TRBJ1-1	CASSPRDRETEAFF	TGTGCCAGCAGCCCCCGGGACAGGGAAACTGAAGCTTTCTTT
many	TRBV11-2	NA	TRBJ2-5	CASSPPQGRETQYF	TGTGCCAGCAGCCCCCCTCAAGGGCGGGAGACCCAGTACTTC
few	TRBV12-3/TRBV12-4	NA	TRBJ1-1	CASSFLGDEAFF	TGTGCCAGCAGTTTTTTGGGGGATGAAGCTTTCTTT
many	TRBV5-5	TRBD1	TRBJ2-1	CASSLRPGQGASYNEQFF	TGTGCCAGCAGCTTGCGGCCGGGACAGGGTGCCTCCTACAATGAGCAGTTCTTC